This T cell receptor (beta chain) comes out of a study of OX40 agonist ivuxolimab in advanced cancers. Overall study context: At 0.01 to 10 mg/kg, ivuxolimab was administered intravenously to patients every 2 weeks. Previous treatment with anti-PD-1, anti-PD-L1 or anti-CTLA-4 therapy was allowed; about 40% had received some.

After removal of 3 bases from V and 7 bases from J, the junction contained 6 bases not matched to a gene. The CDR3 totals 13 residues. Germline-derived CDR1 and CDR2 are MGHRA and YSYEKL. Study observations and caveats: It was not determined which antigens were specifically recognized by the peripheral T cells that had undergone clonal expansion. Blood T cells, both CD4+ and CD8+, expanded clonally by week 6 at 0.1 to 3.0 mg/kg.

This clone was picked up a small number of times. Its antigen is as yet unknown. Libraries were prepared by immunoSEQ multiplex PCR; TCRdb keeps only in-frame clonotypes and omits some of them. Counted here are some 60,000 clones, around 83% occurring once; the ten biggest clones make up under 6%. This TCR was recovered from an adult with an advanced solid tumor such as melanoma, head and neck, liver or kidney cancer. The chain uses TRBV4-1 and TRBJ2-7, with 7 bases fitting TRBD1. Sequences were derived from CD4+ or CD8+ T cells sorted from blood, sampled in a trial of the OX40 agonist ivuxolimab. CDR3 region: CASSHTTGDEQYF. Written as DNA, the CDR3 is TGCGCCAGCAGCCATACAACAGGGGATGAGCAGTACTTC.